This T cell receptor (beta chain) was captured by sequencing in a study of T cell clones after liver transplantation. In the study overall: Third-party-reactive TCRbeta sequences from pre-transplant mixed lymphocyte reactions served as antigen-independent comparators. Apart from three HCV-positive recipients, transplants were for non-autoimmune, non-viral reasons.

The repertoire was sequenced with immunoSEQ multiplex PCR; TCRdb's copy has only in-frame clones and lacks some. Here the sample spans tens of thousands of clones, 70% to 75% being singletons. Sorting of unstimulated PBMCs yielded separate CD3+CD4+ and CD3+CD8+ fractions. The CDR3 is made up of 13 amino acids. The V end lost 6 bases, the J end lost 9 bases, and 12 bases lay between the germline ends. Germline CDR1 and CDR2: MDHEN and SYDVKM. This clone showed up just a few times. The starting material was CD4+ T cells from blood, obtained before liver transplant. The receptor was derived from a human donor who received a liver transplant. V and J are TRBV28 and TRBJ1-6, with a possible D match to TRBD1 (5 bases). The CDR3 loop reads CASSSPTVSPLHF. CDR3 coding DNA: TGTGCCAGCAGCTCCCCGACAGTTTCACCCCTCCACTTT.